This T cell receptor (beta chain) was observed in a study of regulatory dendritic cells for organ transplantation. Produced via immunoSEQ multiplex PCR; TCRdb's table is partial and in-frame only. The sample yields tens of thousands of clones, 85% seen once. This CDR3 has 14 amino acids. Germline values: CDR1 KGHSH, CDR2 LQKENI. V was pared by 1 base and J by 5 bases, with 3 bases of the junction left unmatched. Sorted subsets were CFSE-labeled and cultured approximately 5 days with allogeneic dendritic cells. Note on this clone: The antigen is undetermined.

Material for sequencing was naive CD4+ T cells from blood cultured with dendritic cells. Sample subset: CD45RA+ naive T cells. The origin of this receptor is a human donor in good health. The gene calls are TRBV18 and TRBJ2-7; 9 bases agree with TRBD1. This CDR3 reads CASSPRDRVDEQYF. DNA of the CDR3: TGTGCCAGCTCACCACGGGACAGGGTCGACGAGCAGTACTTC.